Below, 21 T cell receptor beta chains from the same sample are listed, as sequenced in a study of glioma-infiltrating T cells after dendritic cell vaccination. Time point of the sample: after dendritic cell vaccination, including at tumor progression/relapse. Sequencing was performed with immunoSEQ multiplex PCR; in TCRdb, only in-frame clones are kept and a portion is missing. The table includes approximately 92,000 clones, 65% to 85% detected once. Source: blood, taken after dendritic cell vaccination. Source of these receptors: a human donor with glioblastoma.

The CDR3 DNA follows: TGTGCCAGCAGCTCCGGACAGGGGGCTAGTGGCTACACCTTC. It encodes CASSSGQGASGYTF. The chain uses TRBV7-3 and TRBJ1-2; 11 positions agree with TRBD1. The CDR3 length is 14 residues. Losses at the gene ends were 4 bases for V and 7 bases for J; bases not matched to a gene: 5. Germline assignment: CDR1 SGHTA and CDR2 FQGTGA.

V is TRBV7-8 and J is TRBJ1-2, with 9 bases fitting TRBD1. The CDR3 has 14 residues. The germline V gene has CDR1 SGHVS and CDR2 FQNEAQ. V gave up 1 base and J gave up 8 bases; unmatched junction bases: 5. The CDR3 loop is CASSLGDRAGGYTF. CDR3 sequence (DNA): TGTGCCAGCAGCTTAGGGGACAGGGCCGGCGGCTACACCTTC.

In regard to this clone: One end of the junction does not line up with germline, which may come from a read error. The chain couples TRBV7-7 to TRBJ2-7; 9 bases agree with TRBD1. Germline V gene sequence: CDR1 SSHAT, CDR2 FNYEAQ (reference sequence). The CDR3 has 15 residues. CDR3 sequence: CASSLNSGTGSEQYF. The DNA for the CDR3 is TGTGCTAGCAGCTTAAACTCCGGGACAGGGAGCGAGCAGTACTTC.

The chain has TRBV28 and TRBJ2-1; 7 nucleotides match TRBD1. Trimming cost V 5 bases and J 0 bases; bases outside gene matches: 7. The germline V gene encodes CDR1 MDHEN and CDR2 SYDVKM. The CDR3 length is 16 residues. CDR3 in amino acids: CASSPLQGSSYNEQFF. CDR3 DNA sequence: TGTGCCAGCAGTCCCCTACAGGGGAGCTCCTACAATGAGCAGTTCTTC.

The chain is built from TRBV7-9 and TRBJ2-1; weak D call: TRBD2 (6 bases). CDR3 length: 17 amino acids. Trimming removed 1 base from V and 2 bases from J, with 15 bases in between. Germline CDR1 reads SEHNR; CDR2 reads FQNEAQ (reference sequence). CDR3 sequence reads: CASSLVVGSGPYNEQFF. The CDR3 DNA sequence: TGTGCCAGCAGCTTAGTAGTTGGTAGCGGCCCCTACAATGAGCAGTTCTTC.

This chain joins TRBV10-2 and TRBJ2-2; 7 bases align to TRBD2. The J segment lost 2 bases and the V segment lost 6 bases, leaving 6 bases of the junction unmatched. This CDR3 region has 15 residues. Germline V gives CDR1 WSHSY, CDR2 SAAADI. The CDR3 DNA is TGCGCCAGCAGGCTGGGGGGGGTAAACACCGGGGAGCTGTTTTTT. This gives the protein CASRLGGVNTGELFF.

The rearrangement joins TRBV6-1 to TRBJ2-7; D perhaps matches TRBD1 (7 bases). This CDR3 has 17 residues. The V and J ends lost 4 bases and 2 bases respectively, with 21 bases between them. In germline, CDR1 is MNHNS, CDR2 SASEGT. DNA of the CDR3: TGTGCCAGCAGTGTTCAGGGGGGTTTAAGGGTTCCCTACGAGCAGTACTTC. This translates into CASSVQGGLRVPYEQYF.

The chain uses TRBV28 and TRBJ2-7; weak D call: TRBD1 (8 bases). From germline, CDR1 is MDHEN and CDR2 SYDVKM. The V end lost 6 bases, the J end lost 3 bases, and 18 bases lay between the germline ends. The length of the CDR3 is 15 residues. The CDR3 sequence is CASRSQGGEGYEQYF. CDR3 bases: TGTGCCAGCAGGTCACAGGGGGGGGAGGGCTACGAGCAGTACTTC.

This sequence joins TRBV6-5 and TRBJ1-4; tentative D call: TRBD1 (6 bases). This CDR3 spans 16 amino acids. V lost 0 bases and J lost 4, with 12 bases in between. CDR1 and CDR2 from the germline V gene are MNHEY and SVGAGI. The DNA for the CDR3 is TGTGCCAGCAGTTACTCGAGAGGGACATATAATGAAAAACTGTTTTTT. This encodes CASSYSRGTYNEKLFF.

The V gene is TRBV4-1, the J gene TRBJ1-1, with 8 positions matching TRBD1. The CDR3 extends over 17 amino acids. Trimming removed 1 base from V and 4 bases from J; junction bases left unmatched: 11. Looked up from germline, CDR1 is MGHRA and CDR2 is YSYEKL. CDR3 sequence (DNA): TGCGCCAGCAGCCAAGTAATGACCGGCACAGGGGGCACTGAAGCTTTCTTT. It codes for CASSQVMTGTGGTEAFF.

CDR3 sequence (DNA): TGTGCCAGCAGGGTGACGGACATGAACACTGAAGCTTTCTTT. Translation: CASRVTDMNTEAFF. The chain has TRBV6-1 and TRBJ1-1; maybe TRBD1 (5 bases). The ends were cut back, 6 bases at V and 0 bases at J, with 11 bases in the middle. CDR1 MNHNS and CDR2 SASEGT come from the germline V gene. The CDR3 contains 14 residues.

V is TRBV18 and J is TRBJ2-1; D gene ambiguous. Germline lookup yields CDR1 KGHSH and CDR2 LQKENI. The CDR3 length is 14 residues. Trimming stripped 2 bases from V and 8 bases from J, with 13 bases between. The CDR3 nucleotides read TGTGCCAGCTCACCAAGTACTCCTATGGATGAGCAGTTCTTC. Residues: CASSPSTPMDEQFF.

The rearrangement uses TRBV2 and TRBJ1-5, with a possible D match to TRBD1 (6 bases). This CDR3 is built from 14 residues. V was shortened by 4 bases and J by 4 bases, with 11 bases between the two germline ends. Germline values: CDR1 SNHLY, CDR2 FYNNEI. In DNA form, the CDR3 reads TGTGCCAGCAGTGTACTGGGGGCGAATCAGCCCCAGCATTTT. Translation gives CASSVLGANQPQHF. Complete variable domain (other parts from reference TRBV2 and TRBJ1-5): EPEVTQTPSHQVTQMGQEVILRCVPISNHLYFYWYRQILGQKVEFLVSFYNNEISEKSEIFDDQFSVERPDGSNFTLKIRSTKLEDSAMYFCASSVLGANQPQHFGDGTRLSIL.

This chain links TRBV18 with TRBJ2-6; 9 bases align to TRBD1. CDR1 and CDR2 from the germline V gene are KGHSH and LQKENI. Unmatched junction bases numbered 6, after V lost 3 bases and J lost 3 bases. The CDR3 spans 17 residues. The CDR3 loop is CASSPWDREYGANVLTF. CDR3 nucleotides: TGTGCCAGCTCACCCTGGGACAGGGAATATGGGGCCAACGTCCTGACTTTC.

The chain uses TRBV29-1 and TRBJ2-2; TRBD1 is a possible D gene (6 bases). V shed 4 bases and J shed 0 bases, with 9 bases lying between them. In germline, CDR1 is SQVTM, CDR2 ANQGSEA. The length of the CDR3 is 14 residues. CDR3 DNA: TGCAGCGTTGTCGGGACAACGAACACCGGGGAGCTGTTTTTT. Translated: CSVVGTTNTGELFF.

This chain links TRBV5-6 with TRBJ1-2; D unresolved. The V gene lost 2 bases and the J gene lost 13 bases, with 15 bases spanning the gap. CDR3 length: 12 residues. Germline CDR1 and CDR2: SGHDT and YYEEEE. The CDR3 protein is CASSFSIQVFTF. The DNA of the CDR3 is TGTGCCAGCAGCTTTTCAATCCAGGTGTTCACCTTC. Variable domain in full (rest from reference TRBV5-6 and TRBJ1-2): DAGVTQSPTHLIKTRGQQVTLRCSPKSGHDTVSWYQQALGQGPQFIFQYYEEEERQRGNFPDRFSGHQFPNYSSELNVNALLLGDSALYLCASSFSIQVFTFGSGTRLTVV.

The chain employs TRBV14 and TRBJ2-5; 9 bases fit TRBD2. Germline V gene data show CDR1 as SGHDN and CDR2 as FVKESK. V was clipped by 4 bases and J by 1 base; unmatched bases: 4. The CDR3 sequence is 15 residues long. The CDR3 region has the DNA TGTGCCAGCAGCCGACAGGGACTAGCCCAAGAGACCCAGTACTTC. It codes for CASSRQGLAQETQYF.

The chain recombines TRBV5-1 with TRBJ1-1; TRBD1 matches at 12 bases. With 4 bases clipped from V and 6 bases from J, the junction kept 10 bases outside the gene matches. The CDR3 has 16 amino acids. The germline gives CDR1 SGHRS, CDR2 YFSETQ. The CDR3 protein is CASSLLGTGGSPEAFF. DNA of the CDR3: TGCGCCAGCAGCCTCCTCGGGACAGGGGGCTCCCCTGAAGCTTTCTTT.

V usage is TRBV6-1 and J usage is TRBJ2-7; D might be TRBD1 (5 bases). Deletions cut 5 bases from V and 1 base from J, with 9 bases between. The germline CDR1 and CDR2 sequences are MNHNS and SASEGT. The CDR3 spans 13 residues. CDR3 nucleotide sequence: TGTGCCAGCAGTCAGGGATTGTCCTACGAGCAGTACTTC. Translation gives CASSQGLSYEQYF.

The chain combines TRBV30 with TRBJ2-7; D unresolved. Germline CDR1 and CDR2: GTSNPN and SVGIG (reference sequence). The CDR3 runs 12 residues. Trimming cost V 2 bases and J 3 bases, with 8 bases left between them. The CDR3 DNA follows: TGTGCCTGGAGTAGAAGAGGCTACGAGCAGTACTTC. The encoded protein is CAWSRRGYEQYF.

The rearrangement links TRBV6-5 to TRBJ1-2, with 7 bases fitting TRBD1. From germline, CDR1 is MNHEY and CDR2 SVGAGI. V gave up 5 bases and J gave up 6 bases; unmatched junction bases: 9. The length of the CDR3 is 14 residues. The CDR3 DNA sequence: TGTGCCAGCAGTCGGCGGGCAGGGGGAGATGGCTACACCTTC. This translates into CASSRRAGGDGYTF.